This T cell receptor beta chain was identified during a study of blood T cell repertoires in COVID-19. Study as a whole: The United States, Italy and Spain provided the acute and convalescent COVID-19 samples. Sample material is recorded as cDNA or gDNA derived from T cells, B-cell-depleted T cells, or PBMCs.

Authors' data handling: Reference gene primer amplification gave estimated nucleated cell counts. Data came from immunoSEQ multiplex PCR; TCRdb stores just in-frame clones and leaves some out. The V and J calls and the clone size are those of that table, but D and trimming were determined from the DNA. The repertoire holds approximately 150,000 clones, approximately 90% seen once, with approximately 1.4% in the top ten. This CDR3 is 14 amino acids long. Trimming shortened V by 4 bases and J by 0 bases, and 10 bases separated the two germline ends. Germline CDR1 and CDR2: SGHTA and FQGNSA. Sequenced: peripheral blood. This clonotype was obtained from a woman aged 50 to 60 with acute or convalescent COVID-19. V usage is TRBV7-2 and J usage is TRBJ2-7; TRBD1 might be the D (6 bases). CDR3 in DNA: TGTGCCAGCAGCTCCTGGACAGCCTCCTACGAGCAGTACTTC. Amino acid sequence: CASSSWTASYEQYF.